This entry features one T cell receptor (beta chain) sequence. Antigen unknown. This specimen belongs to a study of cytomegalovirus exposure and HLA in healthy donors. Study-level points and caveats: Most TCR sequences were uncommon, yet certain public TCRs appeared in many donors.

Germline lookup yields CDR1 MNHEY and CDR2 SMNVEV (reference sequence). The CDR3 totals 16 residues. Trimming left V 6 bases short and J 8 bases short, with 23 bases between. Clones were read by immunoSEQ multiplex PCR, and TCRdb kept only the in-frame ones, dropping some. There are roughly 60,000 clones in the sample; 90% to 95% occur only once, and 1.3% lies in the top ten. The chain employs TRBV27 and TRBJ1-5; perhaps TRBD1 as D (6 bases). Sequenced: PBMCs. The sequence was collected from a woman under 30 in good health and CMV-seronegative. The CDR3 nucleotides read TGTGCCAGCAGCCGATCCCCTGGGCAGGGGCTGGAGCCCCAGCATTTT. As protein: CASSRSPGQGLEPQHF.